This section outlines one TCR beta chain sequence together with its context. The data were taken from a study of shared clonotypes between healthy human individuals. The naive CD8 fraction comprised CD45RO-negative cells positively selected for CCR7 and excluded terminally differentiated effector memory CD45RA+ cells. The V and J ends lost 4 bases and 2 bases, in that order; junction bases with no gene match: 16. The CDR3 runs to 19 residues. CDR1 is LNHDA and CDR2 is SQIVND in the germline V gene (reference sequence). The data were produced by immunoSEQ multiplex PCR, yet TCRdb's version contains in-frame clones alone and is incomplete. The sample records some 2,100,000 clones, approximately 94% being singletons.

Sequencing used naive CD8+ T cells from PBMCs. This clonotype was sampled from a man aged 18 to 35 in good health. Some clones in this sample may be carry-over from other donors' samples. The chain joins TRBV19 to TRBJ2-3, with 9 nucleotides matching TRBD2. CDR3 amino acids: CASSTDWWELAGTTDTQYF. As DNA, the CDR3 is TGTGCCAGTAGTACGGACTGGTGGGAGCTAGCGGGAACCACAGATACGCAGTATTTT.